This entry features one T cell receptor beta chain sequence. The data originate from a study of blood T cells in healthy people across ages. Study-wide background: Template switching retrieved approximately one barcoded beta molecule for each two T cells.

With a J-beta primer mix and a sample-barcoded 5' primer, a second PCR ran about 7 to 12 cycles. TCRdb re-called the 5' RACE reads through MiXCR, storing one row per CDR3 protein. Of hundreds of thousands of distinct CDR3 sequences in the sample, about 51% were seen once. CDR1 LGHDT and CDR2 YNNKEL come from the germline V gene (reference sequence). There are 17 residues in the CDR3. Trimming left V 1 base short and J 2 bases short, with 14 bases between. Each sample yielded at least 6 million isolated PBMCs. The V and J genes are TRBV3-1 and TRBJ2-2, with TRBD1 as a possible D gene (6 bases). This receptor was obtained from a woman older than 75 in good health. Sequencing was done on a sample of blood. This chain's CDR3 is CASSQGTPQGNTGELFF. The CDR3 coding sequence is TGTGCCAGCAGCCAAGGGACCCCACAGGGTAACACCGGGGAGCTGTTTTTT.